This T cell receptor beta chain appears in the sequencing data of a study of T cells in Graves' hyperthyroidism and ophthalmopathy. The study's findings and limits: It was a median approximately 7.1 months before onset that the model predicted ophthalmopathy. In the analysis, a 13 V-J model separated ophthalmopathy from stable hyperthyroidism. Researchers found most expanded thyroid clonotypes above 0.001 in blood as well.

The V end lost 4 bases, the J end lost 10 bases, and 12 bases lay between the germline ends. This CDR3 contains 13 residues. The germline V gene encodes CDR1 SGHDT and CDR2 YYEEEE. Amplified TCR beta CDR3 regions came from RNA transcripts. First-round RT-PCR of the TCR CDR3 relied on the HTBI primer set. Via MiXCR, TCRdb re-called the multiplex PCR reads, giving one row per CDR3 protein. The table has around 660,000 distinct CDR3 sequences, 45% seen once. As regards this clonotype: What it binds is unknown.

Clinical symptoms, serum thyroxine and TRAb, thyroid ultrasound and orbital computed tomography were used for the diagnoses. The sample comprised peripheral blood or thyroid tissue (not recorded which). V is TRBV5-6 and J is TRBJ1-6, with D unclear. This receptor was identified in an adult man with Graves' disease, either hyperthyroidism or ophthalmopathy (not recorded which). CDR3 region: CASSVDGSSPLHF. DNA of the CDR3: TGTGCCAGCAGCGTAGATGGGAGCTCACCCCTCCACTTT.